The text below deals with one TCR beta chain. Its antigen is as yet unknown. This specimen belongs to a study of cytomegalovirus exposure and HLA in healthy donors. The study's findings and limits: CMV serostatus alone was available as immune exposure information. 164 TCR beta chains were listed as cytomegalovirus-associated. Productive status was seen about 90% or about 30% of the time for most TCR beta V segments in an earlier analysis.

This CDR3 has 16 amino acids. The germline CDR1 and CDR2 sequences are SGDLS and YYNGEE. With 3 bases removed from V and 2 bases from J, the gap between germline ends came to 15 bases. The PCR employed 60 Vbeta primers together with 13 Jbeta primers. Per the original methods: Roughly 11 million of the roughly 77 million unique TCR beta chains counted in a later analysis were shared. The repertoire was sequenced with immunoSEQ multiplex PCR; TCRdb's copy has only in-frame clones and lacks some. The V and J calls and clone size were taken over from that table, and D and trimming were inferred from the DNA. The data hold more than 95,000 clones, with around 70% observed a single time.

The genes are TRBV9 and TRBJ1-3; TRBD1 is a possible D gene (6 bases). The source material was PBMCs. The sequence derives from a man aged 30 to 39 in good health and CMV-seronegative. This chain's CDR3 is CASSESRGLPGNTIYF. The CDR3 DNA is TGTGCCAGCAGCGAAAGCAGGGGATTACCTGGAAACACCATATATTTT.